This T cell receptor (beta chain) emerged from a study of CD4+ T cells in melanoma. Study-level findings and limits: In melanoma, neoantigen-specific CD4+ T cells reportedly differed in differentiation state. A reported correlation linked neoantigen-specific CD4+ T cells to CD8+, macrophage and B cell function.

In regard to this clone: The antigen is unknown.

Produced via immunoSEQ multiplex PCR; TCRdb's table is partial and in-frame only. This table holds over 100,000 clones, about nine tenths found once. Input material: peripheral blood. The receptor's source is a human donor with melanoma.

The CDR3 here is CASSVGLGSEIEQYF. In DNA, the CDR3 is TGTGCCAGCAGCGTAGGGCTCGGGAGTGAAATCGAGCAGTACTTC. V gene TRBV9 combines with J gene TRBJ2-7; the D gene is possibly TRBD2 (6 bases). Germline assignment: CDR1 SGDLS and CDR2 YYNGEE. The CDR3 runs 15 residues. The germline V and J ends were trimmed by 0 bases and 6 bases, with 16 bases remaining between them. Full variable domain (rest looked up from reference TRBV9 and TRBJ2-7): DSGVTQTPKHLITATGQRVTLRCSPRSGDLSVYWYQQSLDQGLQFLIQYYNGEERAKGNILERFSAQQFPDLHSELNLSSLELGDSALYFCASSVGLGSEIEQYFGPGTRLTVT.